Below, 32 T cell receptor beta chains from the same sample are listed, as sequenced in a study of cytomegalovirus exposure and HLA in healthy donors. Clones were read by immunoSEQ multiplex PCR, and TCRdb kept only the in-frame ones, dropping some. The sample shows approximately 300,000 clones, 87% of them seen only once. The sequenced sample consisted of PBMCs. Receptors were obtained from a woman aged 25 to 39 in good health and CMV-seropositive.

The chain is built from TRBV29-1 and TRBJ2-1; D gene ambiguous. V was trimmed by 4 bases and J by 4 bases, leaving 5 bases between them. The CDR3 totals 11 residues. CDR1 is SQVTM, CDR2 ANQGSEA, per germline. The CDR3 region is CSVVVYNEQFF. In DNA form, the CDR3 reads TGCAGCGTTGTGGTTTACAATGAGCAGTTCTTC.

The rearrangement uses TRBV18 and TRBJ2-7; D may be TRBD2 (5 bases). Per the germline V gene, CDR1 is KGHSH and CDR2 is LQKENI. CDR3 length: 14 amino acids. Trimming removed 0 bases at V and 5 bases at J, with 11 bases between. In nucleotides, the CDR3 is TGTGCCAGCTCACCACCGGGGAAGGAGGACGAGCAGTACTTC. Its protein product is CASSPPGKEDEQYF.

The chain employs TRBV19 and TRBJ1-5; no reliable D call. V shed 1 base and J shed 9 bases, with 7 bases lying between them. This CDR3 contains 12 residues. Germline CDR1 reads LNHDA; CDR2 reads SQIVND (reference sequence). The CDR3 loop is CASSIGNGPQHF. CDR3 sequence (DNA): TGTGCCAGTAGTATAGGGAATGGGCCCCAGCATTTT. The whole variable domain, remainder taken from reference TRBV19 and TRBJ1-5, is DGGITQSPKYLFRKEGQNVTLSCEQNLNHDAMYWYRQDPGQGLRLIYYSQIVNDFQKGDIAEGYSVSREKKESFPLTVTSAQKNPTAFYLCASSIGNGPQHFGDGTRLSIL.

To note about this clone: Other DNA sequences within the sample encode an identical CDR3. V is TRBV27 and J is TRBJ1-1, with D unclear. This CDR3 has 12 amino acids. Trimming removed 3 bases at V and 4 bases at J, with 6 bases between. The V gene's germline CDR1 is MNHEY and CDR2 SMNVEV (reference sequence). CDR3 nucleotide sequence: TGTGCCAGCAGTTTTCGGGGCACTGAAGCTTTCTTT. This sequence encodes CASSFRGTEAFF.

This clone appeared once. V gene TRBV9 combines with J gene TRBJ2-5, with 11 positions matching TRBD2. Germline CDR1 and CDR2: SGDLS and YYNGEE. J was trimmed by 4 bases and V by 4 bases; bases with no gene match: 9. The CDR3 has 16 residues. The CDR3 reads CASSPYSGGAPETQYF. CDR3 coding DNA: TGTGCCAGCAGCCCTTATAGCGGGGGGGCCCCAGAGACCCAGTACTTC.

The chain uses TRBV13 and TRBJ1-2, with 7 positions matching TRBD1. The germline V gene encodes CDR1 PRHDT and CDR2 FYEKMQ (reference sequence). This CDR3 is built from 16 residues. J gave up 0 bases and V 4 bases, and 8 bases lay outside the gene matches. As DNA, the CDR3 is TGTGCCAGCAGCTCGGGGGACAGACTCGCTAACTATGGCTACACCTTC. Amino acid sequence: CASSSGDRLANYGYTF.

This clone came up once. The chain combines TRBV4-1 with TRBJ1-1; D unresolved. Looked up from germline, CDR1 is MGHRA and CDR2 is YSYEKL. This CDR3 has 13 amino acids. Trimming left V 1 base short and J 1 base short, with 4 bases between. The CDR3 DNA is TGCGCCAGCAGCCAAGTCCCGAACACTGAAGCTTTCTTT. Its protein product is CASSQVPNTEAFF.

The chain combines TRBV29-1 with TRBJ2-3; TRBD1 matches at 10 bases. V gave up 7 bases and J gave up 3 bases; unmatched junction bases: 4. The CDR3 runs to 13 residues. Germline V gives CDR1 SQVTM, CDR2 ANQGSEA. The CDR3: CSAWGQGTDTQYF. CDR3 nucleotide sequence: TGCAGCGCCTGGGGACAGGGGACAGATACGCAGTATTTT.

The chain joins TRBV5-6 to TRBJ2-7, with D possibly being TRBD1 (5 bases). Germline V gene sequence: CDR1 SGHDT, CDR2 YYEEEE. The CDR3 contains 12 residues. Trimming cost V 0 bases and J 8 bases, with 9 bases left between them. The CDR3 region has the DNA TGTGCCAGCAGCTTGGTGGGGCCTAAGCAGTACTTC. It is translated as CASSLVGPKQYF.

The gene calls are TRBV7-3 and TRBJ2-2, with 16 nucleotides matching TRBD2. The CDR3 length is 18 residues. Germline assignment: CDR1 SGHTA and CDR2 FQGTGA. V gave up 4 bases and J gave up 7 bases; unmatched junction bases: 9. The CDR3 region is CASSSGLAGGPLGGELFF. The CDR3 bases are TGTGCCAGCAGCTCGGGACTAGCGGGAGGGCCCCTGGGCGGGGAGCTGTTTTTT.

The rearrangement uses TRBV5-6 and TRBJ2-1; 13 bases match TRBD2. V lost 4 bases, J lost 6 bases, and 7 bases stayed unmatched. CDR1 is SGHDT, CDR2 YYEEEE, per germline. There are 16 residues in the CDR3. The CDR3 bases are TGTGCCAGCAGCCCGGGACTAGCGGGATGGTTCAATGAGCAGTTCTTC. Translating it yields CASSPGLAGWFNEQFF.

The genes are TRBV13 and TRBJ2-5, with 9 bases lining up with TRBD1. Germline trimming cut 5 bases from V and 3 bases from J; bases unmatched to any gene: 10. Per the germline V gene, CDR1 is PRHDT and CDR2 is FYEKMQ (reference sequence). This CDR3 comprises 16 residues. CDR3 bases: TGTGCCAGCAGCCCCGAGGGACAGGGAGAAGAAGAGACCCAGTACTTC. Its protein product is CASSPEGQGEEETQYF. Based on the CDR3 plus reference TRBV13 and TRBJ2-5, the full variable domain is AAGVIQSPRHLIKEKRETATLKCYPIPRHDTVYWYQQGPGQDPQFLISFYEKMQSDKGSIPDRFSAQQFSDYHSELNMSSLELGDSALYFCASSPEGQGEEETQYFGPGTRLLVL.

This clone appeared a single time. The chain combines TRBV4-3 with TRBJ1-5; D is possibly TRBD1 (5 bases). Germline V gives CDR1 LGHNA, CDR2 YSLEER. The CDR3 is made up of 14 amino acids. V dropped 1 base and J dropped 4 bases, with 8 bases sitting between them. For the CDR3, the DNA is TGCGCCAGCAGCCAAGTAGGGGAAAATCAGCCCCAGCATTTT. Translating gives CASSQVGENQPQHF.

The V and J genes are TRBV9 and TRBJ2-7; 10 positions agree with TRBD2. With 7 bases clipped from V and 2 bases from J, the junction kept 18 bases outside the gene matches. CDR1 SGDLS and CDR2 YYNGEE come from the germline V gene. The CDR3 sequence is 18 residues long. CDR3 region: CASSEEDLAGGPTYEQYF. CDR3 DNA: TGTGCCAGCTCCGAGGAAGACTTAGCGGGGGGACCAACCTACGAGCAGTACTTC. Full variable domain (rest looked up from reference TRBV9 and TRBJ2-7): DSGVTQTPKHLITATGQRVTLRCSPRSGDLSVYWYQQSLDQGLQFLIQYYNGEERAKGNILERFSAQQFPDLHSELNLSSLELGDSALYFCASSEEDLAGGPTYEQYFGPGTRLTVT.

The chain uses TRBV14 and TRBJ1-6, with D unresolved. Between the trimmed V and J ends, which lost 0 bases and 7 bases, there was a span of 10 bases. This CDR3 contains 15 residues. Per the germline V gene, CDR1 is SGHDN and CDR2 is FVKESK. CDR3 sequence: CASSQDFIPNSPLHF. In DNA form, the CDR3 reads TGTGCCAGCAGCCAAGATTTTATTCCGAATTCACCCCTCCACTTT.

The chain couples TRBV28 to TRBJ1-2; a weak D match, TRBD1 (5 bases). The germline gives CDR1 MDHEN, CDR2 SYDVKM. Trimming stripped 5 bases from V and 3 bases from J, with 19 bases between. This CDR3 contains 16 residues. The CDR3 spells CASSPRTPESDYGYTF. The DNA of the CDR3 is TGTGCCAGCAGTCCCCGGACACCCGAGTCGGACTATGGCTACACCTTC.

The chain joins TRBV5-1 to TRBJ2-3; D uncertain. The V gene lost 4 bases and the J gene lost 5 bases, with 8 bases spanning the gap. The CDR3 sequence is 12 residues long. CDR1 and CDR2 from the germline V gene are SGHRS and YFSETQ. CDR3 coding DNA: TGCGCCAGCAGCCCTGACCGAGATACGCAGTATTTT. It translates to CASSPDRDTQYF.

Of note for this clone: The sample contains more than one DNA sequence encoding this CDR3. This rearrangement joins TRBV6-5 to TRBJ1-1; D gene uncertain. The germline V and J ends were trimmed by 0 bases and 1 base, with 6 bases remaining between them. This CDR3 is 14 amino acids long. Germline V gene data show CDR1 as MNHEY and CDR2 as SVGAGI. CDR3 protein: CASSYSTRNTEAFF. The DNA for the CDR3 is TGTGCCAGCAGTTACTCGACCAGGAACACTGAAGCTTTCTTT.

The DNA for the CDR3 is TGTGCCAGCAGCTTAGGGCGCAGGGTGAATCAGCCCCAGCATTTT. Protein: CASSLGRRVNQPQHF. The chain joins TRBV7-2 to TRBJ1-5; perhaps TRBD1 as D (5 bases). V lost 1 base to trimming and J lost 4 bases, with 11 bases between them. The CDR3 sequence is 15 residues long. The V gene's germline CDR1 is SGHTA and CDR2 FQGNSA. The full variable domain, with the rest looked up from reference TRBV7-2 and TRBJ1-5, is GAGVSQSPSNKVTEKGKDVELRCDPISGHTALYWYRQSLGQGLEFLIYFQGNSAPDKSGLPSDRFSAERTGGSVSTLTIQRTQQEDSAVYLCASSLGRRVNQPQHFGDGTRLSIL.

V is TRBV13 and J is TRBJ1-1, with a weak D call TRBD1 (6 bases). Trimming took off 1 base at V and 4 bases at J, with 13 bases between the two ends. The germline V gene has CDR1 PRHDT and CDR2 FYEKMQ (reference sequence). CDR3 size: 15 residues. CDR3 sequence reads: CASSLAPTGRTEAFF. The CDR3 coding sequence is TGTGCCAGCAGCTTAGCTCCGACAGGCCGCACTGAAGCTTTCTTT.

This clone was seen once. The chain carries TRBV7-3 and TRBJ2-1; 10 nucleotides match TRBD2. V was pared by 2 bases and J by 5 bases, with 3 bases of the junction left unmatched. CDR1 and CDR2 from the germline V gene are SGHTA and FQGTGA. CDR3 size: 15 residues. The CDR3 DNA reads TGTGCCAGCAGCTTAGCAGCGGGGGGGCACAATGAGCAGTTCTTC. Its protein product is CASSLAAGGHNEQFF.

The chain links TRBV29-1 to TRBJ2-7; 8 bases align to TRBD1. Trimming at V came to 4 bases and at J to 3 bases, leaving 2 bases not matched to a gene. Germline V gives CDR1 SQVTM, CDR2 ANQGSEA. The length of the CDR3 is 12 residues. As DNA, the CDR3 is TGCAGCGTTGGAGGACAGGGCTACGAGCAGTACTTC. Its translation is CSVGGQGYEQYF.

The chain couples TRBV9 to TRBJ1-2, with D perhaps matching TRBD1 (6 bases). The length of the CDR3 is 13 residues. Trimming cost V 4 bases and J 7 bases, with 14 bases left between them. The germline V gene has CDR1 SGDLS and CDR2 YYNGEE. The CDR3 DNA sequence: TGTGCCAGCAGCCCGTCGGGGGCGAGTGGCTACACCTTC. It translates to CASSPSGASGYTF.

The gene calls are TRBV6-1 and TRBJ1-5, with 10 positions matching TRBD1. CDR1 is MNHNS, CDR2 SASEGT, per germline. The junction had 4 bases not matched to a gene; V was cut back by 7 bases and J by 1 base. The CDR3 loop spans 15 amino acids. CDR3 protein: CASTGTGVSNQPQHF. The CDR3 DNA follows: TGTGCCAGCACCGGGACAGGGGTAAGCAATCAGCCCCAGCATTTT.

DNA for the CDR3: TGTGCCAGCAGCTTAGACGTTATCCGGACAGGGGGGAATCAGCCCCAGCATTTT. Translation: CASSLDVIRTGGNQPQHF. The chain recombines TRBV7-8 with TRBJ1-5, with 10 bases matching TRBD1. V was clipped by 1 base and J by 4 bases; unmatched bases: 10. The CDR3 contains 18 residues. Germline CDR1 reads SGHVS; CDR2 reads FQNEAQ.

The chain uses TRBV18 and TRBJ2-2; no reliable D call. CDR1 is KGHSH, CDR2 LQKENI, per germline. The V and J ends lost 4 bases and 4 bases respectively, with 1 base between them. This CDR3 has 11 amino acids. The CDR3 here is CASSLTGELFF. CDR3 sequence (DNA): TGTGCCAGCTCACTCACCGGGGAGCTGTTTTTT.

The V gene is TRBV27, the J gene TRBJ1-1; 7 bases align to TRBD1. The CDR3 loop spans 16 amino acids. Germline CDR1 and CDR2: MNHEY and SMNVEV (reference sequence). V shed 8 bases, J shed 2 bases, and the junction held 14 bases outside the gene matches. This chain's CDR3 is CASGSALGGGNTEAFF. The CDR3, as DNA: TGTGCCAGCGGTTCCGCTCTAGGGGGCGGTAACACTGAAGCTTTCTTT.

In nucleotides, the CDR3 is TGCGCCAGCAGCTTGCTAGCGGGGGGGATAAGCTCCTACGAGCAGTACTTC. Translation gives CASSLLAGGISSYEQYF. The J gene is TRBJ2-7, the V gene TRBV5-1, with TRBD2 identical over 12 bases. Germline V CDR1 and CDR2: SGHRS, YFSETQ. Trimming took 1 base from V and 0 from J; bases not matched to a gene: 5. The CDR3 covers 17 residues.

The CDR3: CAWSSIGFGSAEQYF. The CDR3 nucleotides are TGTGCCTGGAGCTCTATAGGATTTGGATCGGCCGAGCAGTACTTC. The chain links TRBV30 to TRBJ2-7; D remains unclear. Per germline, CDR1 GTSNPN and CDR2 SVGIG (reference sequence). V was cut by 3 bases and J by 6 bases, with 21 bases left in between. The CDR3 is 15 residues long.

V and J are TRBV30 and TRBJ1-4; unclear D gene. V lost 5 bases to trimming and J lost 3 bases, with 4 bases between them. The CDR3 spans 11 residues. The germline CDR1 and CDR2 sequences are GTSNPN and SVGIG (reference sequence). As DNA, the CDR3 is TGTGCCTGGGCAGCTAATGAAAAACTGTTTTTT. It specifies CAWAANEKLFF.

The J gene is TRBJ2-5, the V gene TRBV19, with 9 bases identical to TRBD2. CDR1 and CDR2 from the germline V gene are LNHDA and SQIVND (reference sequence). CDR3 size: 15 residues. Trimming at V came to 9 bases and at J to 3 bases, leaving 11 bases not matched to a gene. The CDR3 nucleotides read TGTGCCAGCCACCGGACTGGGACTAGCAAAGAGACCCAGTACTTC. Its translation is CASHRTGTSKETQYF.

A single count supports this clone. The chain carries TRBV10-3 and TRBJ2-1; D perhaps matches TRBD2 (5 bases). CDR3 length: 18 residues. In germline, CDR1 is ENHRY, CDR2 SYGVKD. V was pared by 3 bases and J by 6 bases, with 24 bases between. CDR3: CAISDPPGRGSSGNEQFF. As DNA, the CDR3 is TGTGCCATCAGTGACCCTCCTGGCAGAGGGTCCTCGGGCAATGAGCAGTTCTTC.